This T cell receptor (beta chain) was profiled in a study of Ad26.COV2.S vaccination and SARS-CoV-2 variants. Treatment defined: some 19 received Ad26.COV2.S at low or high dose, single or two shots; about 5 received placebo; per-sample allocation not given. Day 63 following the first vaccine or placebo injection was when the samples were taken. Libraries were prepared by immunoSEQ multiplex PCR; TCRdb keeps only in-frame clonotypes and omits some of them. This table has hundreds of thousands of clones, more than 75% appearing once. This receptor was obtained from a person between 18 and 65 years old who received the Ad26.COV2.S COVID-19 vaccine or a placebo. Sequencing was performed on peripheral blood, taken in a trial of Ad26.COV2.S vaccine versus placebo.

The CDR3 protein is CASSFSGDEKLFF. The CDR3 coding sequence is TGTGCCAGCAGCTTCTCGGGGGATGAAAAACTGTTTTTT. V gene TRBV11-2 combines with J gene TRBJ1-4, with D tentatively TRBD1 (5 bases). Germline assignment: CDR1 SGHAT and CDR2 FQNNGV. The CDR3 consists of 13 residues. Trimming pared 3 bases from V and 6 bases from J, leaving 8 bases between.